This T cell receptor beta chain was sequenced for a study of shared T cell receptors in the human thymus. Profiling relied on immunoSEQ multiplex PCR, and the TCRdb table lists in-frame clones only, not all of them. Among 600,000 or so clones listed, more than 75% were seen once. Germline V gene sequence: CDR1 SQVTM, CDR2 ANQGSEA. With V trimmed by 1 base and J by 2 bases, 3 bases remained unmatched. This CDR3 comprises 14 residues. This sample was also put to use in a study of human thymus T cells. From that paper: In corrective heart surgery, resections were taken, and these provided the thymus tissue. Both thymic and peripheral blood repertoires showed apparently biased V and J usage. Among unrelated individuals, related research reported thymic repertoires that overlapped highly.

The chain carries TRBV29-1 and TRBJ2-3, with TRBD2 matching 7 bases. The sequencing sample was made of thymocytes. The receptor was derived from a boy younger than two with a congenital heart defect. The CDR3, as DNA: TGCAGCGTTGAAGCTAGCGGACACACAGATACGCAGTATTTT. As protein: CSVEASGHTDTQYF.